Given below is one T cell receptor beta chain in context. Its specificity is unknown. This CDR3 is built from 13 residues. CDR1 is SQVTM and CDR2 is ANQGSEA in the germline V gene. cDNA libraries for TRB were generated by 5' RACE incorporating UMI labels. Using the 5' RACE reads, TCRdb records one entry per CDR3 protein without DNA. The listing records 120,000 or so distinct CDR3 sequences. The data belong to a study of CXCR3-negative and CXCR3-positive naive CD8 T cells. Regarding the study as a whole: Naive cells that were CXCR3-negative or CXCR3-positive used TRBV-TRBJ genes alike, while memory cells diverged. The naive subsets expressed comparable surface CD5, and the authors inferred TCR strength from TRB CDR3 properties. Researchers report that CXCR3-positive naive cells carry more hydrophobic TRB CDR3s than CXCR3-negative naive cells.

The CD45RO-CCR7+CD27+CD95- phenotype denoted naive CD8+ T cells. Sequencing was carried out using naive CXCR3+ CD8+ T cells from blood. Described subset: CD45RO-CCR7+CD27+CD95- naive CD8+ T cells expressing CXCR3 (TNR3+). The chain is built from TRBV29-1 and TRBJ1-2. This clonotype was sampled from a human donor in good health. Some clones in this sample may be carry-over from other donors' samples. The CDR3: CSVEVSGSNGYTF.